This entry lists 22 T cell receptor beta chains sequenced from one sample in a study of T-cell memory formation after mild COVID-19. One entry per CDR3 protein results from TCRdb running MiXCR on the 5' RACE reads. The data hold about 260,000 distinct CDR3 sequences, with roughly 8% observed a single time. Source material: PBMCs or a T cell subset sorted from them (not recorded which). The receptors originated from a man aged 18 to 30 who had mild COVID-19 (a few samples of this study predate the infection). Cell type and time point are not known.

The V gene is TRBV5-1, the J gene TRBJ2-1; D may be TRBD1 (5 bases). The ends were cut back, 5 bases at V and 7 bases at J, with 19 bases in the middle. The CDR3 length is 15 residues. Germline V gives CDR1 SGHRS, CDR2 YFSETQ. CDR3 residues: CASSHRPDWTNEQFF. The CDR3 nucleotides read TGCGCCAGCAGTCATCGACCTGACTGGACAAATGAGCAGTTCTTC.

This clonotype was detected many times. This sequence joins TRBV5-1 and TRBJ1-2, with D maybe TRBD1 (6 bases). V was pared by 4 bases and J by 8 bases, with 12 bases between. This CDR3 region has 12 residues. Germline-derived CDR1 and CDR2 are SGHRS and YFSETQ. CDR3 region: CASSPQGHGYTF. CDR3 bases: TGCGCCAGCAGCCCACAGGGACACGGCTACACCTTC.

This chain connects TRBV5-4 to TRBJ2-7, with TRBD1 matching over 9 bases. CDR1 is SGHNT and CDR2 is YYREEE in the germline V gene (reference sequence). The CDR3 runs 14 residues. The V and J ends lost 3 bases and 1 base, in that order; junction bases with no gene match: 2. The CDR3: CASSSQGASYEQYF. The CDR3 DNA follows: TGTGCCAGCAGCTCACAGGGGGCTTCCTACGAGCAGTACTTC.

This clonotype occurred a few times. This chain links TRBV7-8 with TRBJ2-1; possible D gene TRBD2, 5 bases. Looked up from germline, CDR1 is SGHVS and CDR2 is FQNEAQ. Trimming removed 3 bases at V and 6 bases at J, with 9 bases between. This CDR3 comprises 13 residues. CDR3 region: CASSFPDSNEQFF. For the CDR3, the DNA is TGTGCCAGCAGCTTTCCGGACTCCAATGAGCAGTTCTTC. Based on the CDR3 plus reference TRBV7-8 and TRBJ2-1, the full variable domain is GAGVSQSPRYKVAKRGQDVALRCDPISGHVSLFWYQQALGQGPEFLTYFQNEAQLDKSGLPSDRFFAERPEGSVSTLKIQRTQQEDSAVYLCASSFPDSNEQFFGPGTRLTVL.

This clonotype was seen a handful of times. The chain carries TRBV6-6 and TRBJ1-1, with D uncertain. V lost 0 bases and J 1 base, leaving 9 bases between the germline ends. The germline V gene encodes CDR1 MNHNY and CDR2 SVGAGI (reference sequence). This CDR3 region has 15 residues. CDR3 sequence (DNA): TGTGCCAGCAGTTACTCGCAAGGCCAGAACACTGAAGCTTTCTTT. Protein: CASSYSQGQNTEAFF.

The chain combines TRBV5-1 with TRBJ2-5; D ambiguous. In germline, CDR1 is SGHRS, CDR2 YFSETQ. The CDR3 extends over 15 amino acids. Trimming shortened V by 1 base and J by 2 bases, and 12 bases separated the two germline ends. CDR3 sequence (DNA): TGCGCCAGCAGCTTGATACCGAACCCACAAGAGACCCAGTACTTC. As protein: CASSLIPNPQETQYF.

The sample holds a few counts of this clonotype. The V and J genes are TRBV9 and TRBJ1-2; no clear D. The V gene's germline CDR1 is SGDLS and CDR2 YYNGEE. With 4 bases removed from V and 3 bases from J, the gap between germline ends came to 7 bases. The CDR3 is made up of 12 amino acids. As DNA, the CDR3 is TGTGCCAGCAGCCCTTCCCACTATGGCTACACCTTC. This sequence encodes CASSPSHYGYTF.

The rearrangement links TRBV7-9 to TRBJ2-3, with 7 bases lining up with TRBD2. CDR1 is SEHNR and CDR2 is FQNEAQ in the germline V gene (reference sequence). This CDR3 has 15 residues. Trimming took 5 bases from V and 4 from J; bases not matched to a gene: 9. The CDR3 region has the DNA TGTGCCAGCAGCCGCCCGGCGGGGGTTCCAGATACGCAGTATTTT. Translation: CASSRPAGVPDTQYF.

This clonotype was detected only a few times. The chain links TRBV5-1 to TRBJ1-2; possible D gene TRBD1, 5 bases. The length of the CDR3 is 11 residues. Per germline, CDR1 SGHRS and CDR2 YFSETQ. Trimming removed 5 bases at V and 10 bases at J, with 12 bases between. Written as DNA, the CDR3 is TGCGCCAGCAGGAGCGAGGGACCCTACACCTTC. It yields the protein CASRSEGPYTF. Looking up the rest from reference TRBV5-1 and TRBJ1-2 gives the full variable domain: KAGVTQTPRYLIKTRGQQVTLSCSPISGHRSVSWYQQTPGQGLQFLFEYFSETQRNKGNFPGRFSGRQFSNSRSEMNVSTLELGDSALYLCASRSEGPYTFGSGTRLTVV.

The rearrangement joins TRBV27 to TRBJ2-3, with 9 positions matching TRBD2. The ends lost 6 bases at V and 5 bases at J; junction bases unmatched: 9. This CDR3 spans 15 amino acids. CDR1 is MNHEY and CDR2 is SMNVEV in the germline V gene (reference sequence). The CDR3 DNA follows: TGTGCCAGCAGGACAATCGCGGGGGGGATAGATACGCAGTATTTT. Translation: CASRTIAGGIDTQYF.

The chain carries TRBV6-6 and TRBJ2-1, with a possible D match to TRBD1 (5 bases). CDR1 is MNHNY, CDR2 SVGAGI, per germline (reference sequence). The germline V and J ends were trimmed by 5 bases and 6 bases, with 26 bases remaining between them. The CDR3 spans 18 residues. CDR3 sequence (DNA): TGTGCCAGCAGTCAACAGGAGAGACAATACGGGTTACGCAATGAGCAGTTCTTC. It encodes CASSQQERQYGLRNEQFF.

As DNA, the CDR3 is TGTGCCAGCAGCGCCCGGACAGGGGGAATGGACACCATATATTTT. Translated, it gives CASSARTGGMDTIYF. The chain recombines TRBV7-2 with TRBJ1-3, with TRBD1 matching 10 bases. The CDR3 covers 15 residues. The V and J ends lost 5 bases and 8 bases, in that order; junction bases with no gene match: 9. The germline V gene encodes CDR1 SGHTA and CDR2 FQGNSA.

This clonotype was recorded a few times. This chain links TRBV9 with TRBJ1-5; unclear D gene. The CDR3 loop spans 14 amino acids. Germline V gene lookup returns CDR1 SGDLS and CDR2 YYNGEE. Trimming removed 0 bases from V and 4 bases from J, with 8 bases in between. The CDR3 nucleotides read TGTGCCAGCAGCGTAGGGGGAGGTAATCAGCCCCAGCATTTT. Translated: CASSVGGGNQPQHF.

The chain uses TRBV6-5 and TRBJ1-2; no clear D gene. Trimming stripped 10 bases from V and 3 bases from J, with 9 bases between. The CDR3 is 11 amino acids. CDR1 is MNHEY and CDR2 is SVGAGI in the germline V gene. The CDR3 protein is CATGVDYGYTF. CDR3 nucleotides: TGTGCCACAGGTGTCGACTATGGCTACACCTTC.

At least ten counts were recorded for this clonotype. The V call is TRBV4-3, the J call TRBJ2-3; no definite D call. Germline V gene sequence: CDR1 LGHNA, CDR2 YSLEER. The V and J ends lost 3 bases and 5 bases respectively, with 9 bases between them. The CDR3 is made up of 13 amino acids. CDR3 amino acids: CASSQGYGDTQYF. CDR3 in DNA: TGCGCCAGCAGCCAGGGCTATGGAGATACGCAGTATTTT.

This chain connects TRBV7-8 to TRBJ1-1, with unresolved D. Per the germline V gene, CDR1 is SGHVS and CDR2 is FQNEAQ. V was shortened by 1 base and J by 11 bases, with 17 bases between the two germline ends. The CDR3 has 14 residues. CDR3 in amino acids: CASSLGTAQIQAFF. The CDR3 DNA reads as TGTGCCAGCAGCTTAGGAACAGCCCAGATACAGGCTTTCTTT.

A few counts support this clonotype. The chain links TRBV6-5 to TRBJ2-3, with TRBD2 matching over 11 bases. Germline CDR1 reads MNHEY; CDR2 reads SVGAGI. There are 16 residues in the CDR3. J gave up 4 bases and V 6 bases, and 9 bases lay outside the gene matches. As DNA, the CDR3 is TGTGCCAGCAGCCGGACCCTAGCGGGGGGCGCAGATACGCAGTATTTT. It codes for CASSRTLAGGADTQYF.

The chain uses TRBV7-3 and TRBJ2-3; weak D call: TRBD2 (6 bases). The germline V gene has CDR1 SGHTA and CDR2 FQGTGA. V lost 3 bases and J lost 4, with 11 bases in between. The CDR3 covers 14 residues. The chain's CDR3 is CASSLRASADTQYF. DNA of the CDR3: TGTGCCAGCAGCTTGAGGGCTAGCGCAGATACGCAGTATTTT.

V gene TRBV25-1 combines with J gene TRBJ2-7; no clear D. CDR1 and CDR2 from the germline V gene are MGHDK and SYGVNS. This CDR3 is built from 14 residues. V was cut by 9 bases and J by 0 bases, with 15 bases left in between. CDR3 amino acids: CASSLRRSSYEQYF. CDR3 DNA sequence: TGTGCCAGTAGTCTGAGGCGAAGCTCCTACGAGCAGTACTTC.

Ten or more counts support this clonotype. CDR3 DNA sequence: TGTGCCAGCAGCTTAACGTCGGCGGGGACCTACAATGAGCAGTTCTTC. Protein product: CASSLTSAGTYNEQFF. The chain uses TRBV7-3 and TRBJ2-1; maybe TRBD2 (6 bases). Per the germline V gene, CDR1 is SGHTA and CDR2 is FQGTGA. V was cut by 0 bases and J by 2 bases, with 11 bases left in between. The CDR3 is 16 residues long.

The sample holds many counts of this clonotype. The chain combines TRBV5-6 with TRBJ2-1; 11 bases match TRBD2. The germline CDR1 and CDR2 sequences are SGHDT and YYEEEE. After removal of 4 bases from V and 2 bases from J, the junction contained 2 bases not matched to a gene. The CDR3 totals 15 residues. CDR3 residues: CASSPSGGTYNEQFF. The CDR3 nucleotides are TGTGCCAGCAGCCCTAGCGGGGGGACCTACAATGAGCAGTTCTTC.

This clonotype was recorded at least ten times. The CDR3 nucleotides read TGCAGACTTAGCCCCTCGGACAGCTTGATCACTGAAGCTTTCTTT. Residues: CRLSPSDSLITEAFF. The rearrangement uses TRBV20-1 and TRBJ1-1, with D possibly TRBD1 on 6 matching bases. This CDR3 region has 15 residues. The germline V gene has CDR1 DFQATT and CDR2 SNEGSKA (reference sequence).